Below are 2 T cell receptor beta chains sequenced from a single sample in a study of Ad26.COV2.S vaccination and SARS-CoV-2 variants. Treatment reported: around 19 received Ad26.COV2.S at low or high dose, single or two shots; about 5 received placebo; per-sample allocation not given. Sampling happened 63 days after the first vaccine or placebo injection. Generated by immunoSEQ multiplex PCR, the TCRdb table keeps only in-frame clones and is missing some. This sample has 440,000 or so clones; roughly nine tenths occur once, and the top ten carry about 1.5%. The source was peripheral blood, collected in a trial of Ad26.COV2.S vaccine versus placebo. These receptors were taken from a person between 18 and 65 years old who received the Ad26.COV2.S COVID-19 vaccine or a placebo.

The V and J genes are TRBV30 and TRBJ2-2; 9 nucleotides align to TRBD2. The CDR3 consists of 16 residues. Germline V gene sequence: CDR1 GTSNPN, CDR2 SVGIG (reference sequence). Trimming took 2 bases from V and 9 from J; bases not matched to a gene: 13. The CDR3 bases are TGTGCCTGGAGTTTCCTAGGGGCTAGCGGGGACCGGGAGCTGTTTTTT. Protein: CAWSFLGASGDRELFF.

The chain links TRBV4-1 to TRBJ2-1, with 9 nucleotides matching TRBD2. Germline CDR1 MGHRA, CDR2 YSYEKL. This CDR3 is built from 16 residues. V was clipped by 1 base and J by 5 bases; unmatched bases: 6. The CDR3 nucleotides are TGCGCCAGCAGCCAAGGGCGCGCTAGCGGGAACAATGAGCAGTTCTTC. As protein: CASSQGRASGNNEQFF.